The rows below give T cell receptor beta chains drawn from one sample of a study of sequential checkpoint blockade in melanoma. Using immunoSEQ multiplex PCR, the repertoire was profiled, and TCRdb retains in-frame clones only, with some absent. Here the sample spans tens of thousands of clones, about 82% being singletons. This material consisted of CD8+ T cells sorted from blood (inferred from file names), taken from a patient given nivolumab and ipilimumab in sequence. The receptors were sampled from a human donor with melanoma. Both conserved end residues are part of each CDR3. Fields, in order: J gene, clone size, V gene, D gene, CDR3 protein, CDR3 DNA. A D gene is named only where the DNA matches it firmly. Clone size is shown for a subset of rows, as once, few, many or a class of expanded clone.

J: TRBJ1-2; size: -; V: TRBV28; D: -; CDR3: CASSFGTGNYGYTF; DNA: TGTGCCAGCAGTTTTGGTACAGGCAACTATGGCTACACCTTC
J: TRBJ1-2; size: -; V: TRBV15; D: -; CDR3: CATSILSGDYGYTF; DNA: TGTGCCACCAGCATACTTTCAGGGGACTATGGCTACACCTTC
J: TRBJ2-7; size: -; V: TRBV19; D: TRBD1; CDR3: CASSMVWDRNSYEQYF; DNA: TGTGCCAGTAGTATGGTCTGGGACAGGAACTCCTACGAGCAGTACTTC
J: TRBJ1-1; size: -; V: TRBV9; D: -; CDR3: CASSSTAGAEAFF; DNA: TGTGCCAGCAGCTCAACAGCGGGGGCTGAAGCTTTCTTT
J: TRBJ2-2; size: once; V: TRBV9; D: TRBD2; CDR3: CASSVGGRWGGVNTGELFF; DNA: TGTGCCAGCAGCGTAGGAGGCCGTTGGGGGGGAGTCAACACCGGGGAGCTGTTTTTT
J: TRBJ1-1; size: few; V: TRBV30; D: -; CDR3: CAWSVLSEAFF; DNA: TGTGCCTGGAGTGTATTGTCAGAAGCTTTCTTT
J: TRBJ2-2; size: -; V: TRBV7-8; D: -; CDR3: CASSLDLGQGMETGELFF; DNA: TGTGCCAGCAGCTTAGATCTTGGGCAGGGGATGGAGACCGGGGAGCTGTTTTTT
J: TRBJ1-1; size: -; V: TRBV9; D: -; CDR3: CASSEGGGTEAFF; DNA: TGTGCCAGCAGCGAGGGGGGAGGGACTGAAGCTTTCTTT
J: TRBJ1-5; size: once; V: TRBV5-4; D: -; CDR3: CASSPTQPQHF; DNA: TGTGCCAGCAGCCCCACACAGCCCCAGCATTTT
J: TRBJ1-2; size: -; V: TRBV29-1; D: -; CDR3: CSVTGNGYTF; DNA: TGCAGCGTCACGGGGAATGGCTACACCTTC
J: TRBJ2-1; size: -; V: TRBV5-1; D: TRBD2; CDR3: CASSLVGLAGRYNEQFF; DNA: TGCGCCAGCAGCTTGGTTGGGCTAGCGGGGCGATACAATGAGCAGTTCTTC
J: TRBJ2-2; size: -; V: TRBV27; D: -; CDR3: CASSLSIGGGVTGELFF; DNA: TGTGCCAGCAGTTTATCGATTGGTGGCGGGGTTACCGGGGAGCTGTTTTTT
J: TRBJ2-1; size: -; V: TRBV6-5; D: TRBD1; CDR3: CASSYDRGGNEQFF; DNA: TGTGCCAGCAGTTACGACAGGGGCGGGAATGAGCAGTTCTTC
J: TRBJ2-7; size: -; V: TRBV27; D: -; CDR3: CASSYYTGNAIYEQYF; DNA: TGTGCCAGCAGTTACTACACCGGGAATGCCATCTACGAGCAGTACTTC
J: TRBJ1-5; size: -; V: TRBV27; D: -; CDR3: CASSLRQGDQPQHF; DNA: TGTGCCAGCAGTTTACGGCAGGGTGATCAGCCCCAGCATTTT
J: TRBJ1-1; size: -; V: TRBV30; D: -; CDR3: CAWSVLRNTEAFF; DNA: TGTGCCTGGAGTGTATTGAGGAACACTGAAGCTTTCTTT
J: TRBJ2-7; size: few; V: TRBV7-6; D: -; CDR3: CASSLLTASYEQYF; DNA: TGTGCCAGCAGCTTACTAACAGCCTCCTACGAGCAGTACTTC
J: TRBJ2-1; size: -; V: TRBV28; D: TRBD2; CDR3: CASSSRTSGRSLLGNEQFF; DNA: TGTGCCAGCAGTTCCCGGACTAGCGGGAGGTCCCTACTCGGCAATGAGCAGTTCTTC
J: TRBJ2-7; size: -; V: TRBV27; D: TRBD2; CDR3: CASSLLGTSIYEQYF; DNA: TGTGCCAGCAGTCTTCTAGGGACTAGCATCTACGAGCAGTACTTC
J: TRBJ2-3; size: -; V: TRBV27; D: TRBD2; CDR3: CASRGLASTDTQYF; DNA: TGTGCCAGCAGGGGACTAGCCAGTACCGATACGCAGTATTTT
J: TRBJ2-2; size: -; V: TRBV9; D: TRBD2; CDR3: CASSGGGGAHGELFF; DNA: TGTGCCAGCAGCGGAGGCGGGGGGGCCCACGGGGAGCTGTTTTTT
J: TRBJ2-7; size: few; V: TRBV28; D: TRBD1; CDR3: CASSGTGEGYEQYF; DNA: TGTGCCAGCAGTGGGACAGGGGAAGGCTACGAGCAGTACTTC
J: TRBJ2-7; size: few; V: TRBV5-4; D: -; CDR3: CASSQDDSSSYEQYF; DNA: TGCGCCAGCAGCCAAGATGACAGCTCGTCCTACGAGCAGTACTTC
J: TRBJ2-7; size: -; V: TRBV5-6; D: TRBD2; CDR3: CASSLGGGGVSYEQYF; DNA: TGTGCCAGCAGCTTGGGCGGTGGGGGGGTATCCTACGAGCAGTACTTC
J: TRBJ1-6; size: once; V: TRBV9; D: -; CDR3: CASSVGSGVVSPLHF; DNA: TGTGCCAGCAGCGTAGGTTCAGGGGTGGTCTCACCCCTCCACTTT
J: TRBJ2-7; size: -; V: TRBV5-6; D: -; CDR3: CASSAGGGGSYEQYF; DNA: TGTGCCAGCAGCGCAGGAGGGGGGGGGTCTTACGAGCAGTACTTC
J: TRBJ1-1; size: once; V: TRBV30; D: -; CDR3: CASEGEGNTEAFF; DNA: TGTGCCTCTGAGGGGGAGGGCAACACTGAAGCTTTCTTT
J: TRBJ2-7; size: -; V: TRBV19; D: -; CDR3: CASSILGGSYEQYF; DNA: TGTGCCAGTAGTATACTCGGGGGCTCCTACGAGCAGTACTTC
J: TRBJ1-2; size: -; V: TRBV14; D: -; CDR3: CASSRGQPIFGYTF; DNA: TGTGCCAGCAGCCGAGGACAGCCTATCTTTGGCTACACCTTC
J: TRBJ2-7; size: -; V: TRBV7-9; D: TRBD1; CDR3: CASSSPIVYGTAPYEQYF; DNA: TGTGCCAGCAGCTCCCCGATCGTGTATGGGACAGCTCCCTACGAGCAGTACTTC
J: TRBJ2-1; size: -; V: TRBV30; D: -; CDR3: CAWSEMGVEQFF; DNA: TGTGCCTGGAGTGAAATGGGAGTTGAGCAGTTCTTC
J: TRBJ1-3; size: -; V: TRBV27; D: -; CDR3: CASSSRGGPSSGNTIYF; DNA: TGTGCCAGCAGTTCGAGAGGGGGTCCGAGCTCTGGAAACACCATATATTTT
J: TRBJ2-7; size: -; V: TRBV5-4; D: TRBD2; CDR3: CASSWAGGAYEQYF; DNA: TGTGCCAGCAGCTGGGCCGGGGGGGCCTACGAGCAGTACTTC
J: TRBJ2-3; size: -; V: TRBV9; D: TRBD1; CDR3: CASSVRGTGAWGTDTQYF; DNA: TGTGCCAGCAGCGTAAGAGGGACAGGGGCCTGGGGCACAGATACGCAGTATTTT
J: TRBJ2-2; size: -; V: TRBV5-1; D: TRBD2; CDR3: CASSPGLAGIGELFF; DNA: TGCGCCAGCAGCCCTGGACTAGCCGGCATCGGGGAGCTGTTTTTT
J: TRBJ1-2; size: -; V: TRBV10-3; D: -; CDR3: CANGGGNGYTF; DNA: TGTGCCAACGGGGGTGGTAACGGCTACACCTTC
J: TRBJ2-7; size: -; V: TRBV18; D: TRBD1; CDR3: CASSPPGQGYEQYF; DNA: TGTGCCAGCTCACCACCGGGACAGGGCTACGAGCAGTACTTC
J: TRBJ2-3; size: -; V: TRBV5-4; D: TRBD2; CDR3: CASWGAGEADTQYF; DNA: TGTGCCAGCTGGGGAGCGGGAGAGGCCGATACGCAGTATTTT
J: TRBJ2-7; size: once; V: TRBV7-9; D: -; CDR3: CASSFSLEQYF; DNA: TGTGCCAGCAGCTTCTCTCTCGAGCAGTACTTC
J: TRBJ2-3; size: -; V: TRBV5-1; D: TRBD1; CDR3: CASSPRDRGLTDTQYF; DNA: TGCGCCAGCAGCCCGCGGGACAGGGGTTTGACAGATACGCAGTATTTT
J: TRBJ1-3; size: -; V: TRBV28; D: TRBD1; CDR3: CASSLTGGMGNTIYF; DNA: TGTGCCAGCAGCCTCACAGGGGGCATGGGAAACACCATATATTTT
J: TRBJ2-1; size: large; V: TRBV2; D: TRBD1; CDR3: CASINPVGTGDSSYNEQFF; DNA: TGTGCCAGCATTAACCCGGTCGGGACAGGGGACAGCTCCTACAATGAGCAGTTCTTC
J: TRBJ1-5; size: -; V: TRBV6-5; D: -; CDR3: CASSYSGGAQPQHF; DNA: TGTGCCAGCAGTTACTCAGGGGGGGCCCAGCCCCAGCATTTT
J: TRBJ2-2; size: -; V: TRBV19; D: TRBD1; CDR3: CASSLGQGMTTGELFF; DNA: TGTGCCAGTAGCCTCGGACAGGGTATGACCACCGGGGAGCTGTTTTTT
J: TRBJ1-1; size: few; V: TRBV5-4; D: -; CDR3: CASSLAAGNTEAFF; DNA: TGTGCCAGCAGCTTGGCGGCAGGAAACACTGAAGCTTTCTTT
J: TRBJ2-7; size: -; V: TRBV7-9; D: TRBD1; CDR3: CASSLSDRGDEQYF; DNA: TGTGCCAGCAGCTTGTCGGACAGGGGGGACGAGCAGTACTTC
J: TRBJ1-1; size: -; V: TRBV6-6; D: -; CDR3: CASSYVQATEAFF; DNA: TGTGCCAGCAGTTACGTACAGGCCACTGAAGCTTTCTTT
J: TRBJ2-1; size: -; V: TRBV7-9; D: -; CDR3: CASSDRVIYNEQFF; DNA: TGTGCCAGCAGCGACCGGGTCATTTACAATGAGCAGTTCTTC